Listed below are T cell receptor beta chains from one sample, sequenced in a study of blood T cell repertoires in COVID-19. Using immunoSEQ multiplex PCR, the repertoire was profiled, and TCRdb retains in-frame clones only, with some absent. Of 68,000 or so clones in the sample, around 87% were seen once. The sample taken for sequencing was peripheral blood. Receptors originate from a man aged 50 to 59 with acute or convalescent COVID-19. Both conserved end residues are part of each CDR3. Fields, in order: V gene, clone size, CDR3 protein. Rows give clone size only sometimes, using once, few, many, or a class for an expanded clone.

v_gene: TRBV28; abundance: -; CDR3aa: CASSQGAKSGYTF
v_gene: TRBV5-1; abundance: -; CDR3aa: CASSRIGAGGPGSYNEQFF
v_gene: TRBV28; abundance: once; CDR3aa: CASSLPGGKTQYF
v_gene: TRBV18; abundance: -; CDR3aa: CASSPFTTARFSGANVLTF
v_gene: TRBV9; abundance: -; CDR3aa: CASSPDYASGANVLTF
v_gene: TRBV18; abundance: -; CDR3aa: CASSPGGINEKLFF
v_gene: TRBV3-1/TRBV3-2; abundance: once; CDR3aa: CASSPGTGGIETQYF
v_gene: TRBV19; abundance: once; CDR3aa: CATGAYSNQPQHF
v_gene: TRBV29-1; abundance: -; CDR3aa: CSVQRQGSNTEAFF
v_gene: TRBV7-8; abundance: few; CDR3aa: CASNPTGTYNEQFF
v_gene: TRBV28; abundance: -; CDR3aa: CASSLSPSGVRTDTQYF
v_gene: TRBV11-2; abundance: -; CDR3aa: CASSLGHPGDSPLHF
v_gene: TRBV19; abundance: -; CDR3aa: CASTDRAGTDTQYF
v_gene: TRBV24-1; abundance: few; CDR3aa: CATGGGGNQPQHF
v_gene: TRBV2; abundance: -; CDR3aa: CASTGANEQFF
v_gene: TRBV19; abundance: -; CDR3aa: CASKARWDTEAFF
v_gene: TRBV4-3; abundance: -; CDR3aa: CASSQDEIGERAEAFF
v_gene: TRBV7-8; abundance: few; CDR3aa: CASSPPRTAPNEKLFF
v_gene: TRBV6-2/TRBV6-3; abundance: -; CDR3aa: CASSYPTGGRTEAFF
v_gene: TRBV5-4; abundance: -; CDR3aa: CASSRKQDYGYTF
v_gene: TRBV6-6; abundance: -; CDR3aa: CASSLGQLNTEAFF
v_gene: TRBV30; abundance: -; CDR3aa: CAWMSAEAFF
v_gene: TRBV5-5; abundance: -; CDR3aa: CASSSGTGMNSNSPLHF
v_gene: TRBV7-9; abundance: -; CDR3aa: CASSPTGGDGYTF
v_gene: TRBV19; abundance: -; CDR3aa: CASGVAGGDDTQYF
v_gene: TRBV15; abundance: -; CDR3aa: CATSRDGRRTTDTQYF
v_gene: TRBV24-1; abundance: once; CDR3aa: CATSETGGSETQYF
v_gene: TRBV19; abundance: -; CDR3aa: CASSSGQGGVYGYTF
v_gene: TRBV7-2; abundance: -; CDR3aa: CASSFPGTINTGELFF
v_gene: TRBV7-2; abundance: few; CDR3aa: CASSLVTGGHEKLFF
v_gene: TRBV6-6; abundance: -; CDR3aa: CASRERGAKDEKLFF
v_gene: TRBV2; abundance: -; CDR3aa: CASRWARQDTGELFF
v_gene: TRBV24-1; abundance: -; CDR3aa: CATSDLSEGRYGYTF
v_gene: TRBV7-3; abundance: -; CDR3aa: CASSLAGTGGLETQYF
v_gene: TRBV28; abundance: -; CDR3aa: CASRAGTSSSGNTIYF
v_gene: TRBV15; abundance: -; CDR3aa: CATSRDRGRGNSPLHF
v_gene: TRBV6-5; abundance: -; CDR3aa: CASSTDRGGEKLFF
v_gene: TRBV7-9; abundance: -; CDR3aa: CASRVQQGEKLFF
v_gene: TRBV3-1/TRBV3-2; abundance: -; CDR3aa: CASSQLQGSNIQYF
v_gene: TRBV28; abundance: -; CDR3aa: CASSKGQTPYEQYF
v_gene: TRBV18; abundance: -; CDR3aa: CASSPTKTSGTSQTQYF
v_gene: TRBV4-1; abundance: -; CDR3aa: CASSSNEFDSTEAFF
v_gene: TRBV4-3; abundance: -; CDR3aa: CASSARTGVDEKLFF
v_gene: TRBV29-1; abundance: -; CDR3aa: CSVRARGQGASNTEAFF
v_gene: TRBV19; abundance: once; CDR3aa: CASTGRIGPLHF
v_gene: TRBV9; abundance: -; CDR3aa: CASSDRDRATGELFF
v_gene: TRBV7-2; abundance: -; CDR3aa: CASSTGLAGGGVEQYF
v_gene: TRBV11-2; abundance: -; CDR3aa: CASSFPLNNEQFF
v_gene: TRBV6-2/TRBV6-3; abundance: -; CDR3aa: CASSYGGSGQPQHF
v_gene: TRBV19; abundance: -; CDR3aa: CASSITKVDTDTQYF
v_gene: TRBV5-1; abundance: -; CDR3aa: CASSLDPGSNYGYTF